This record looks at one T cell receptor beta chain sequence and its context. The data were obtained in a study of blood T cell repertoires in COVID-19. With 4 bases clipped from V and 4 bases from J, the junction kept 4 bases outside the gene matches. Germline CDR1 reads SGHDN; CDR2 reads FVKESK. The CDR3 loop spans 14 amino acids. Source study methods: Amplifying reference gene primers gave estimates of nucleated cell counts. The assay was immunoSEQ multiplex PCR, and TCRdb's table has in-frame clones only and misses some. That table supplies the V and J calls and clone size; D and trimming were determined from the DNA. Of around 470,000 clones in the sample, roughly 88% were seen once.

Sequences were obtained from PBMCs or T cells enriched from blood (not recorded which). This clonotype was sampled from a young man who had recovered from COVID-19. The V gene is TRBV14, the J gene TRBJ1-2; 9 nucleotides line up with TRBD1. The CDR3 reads CASSPGTGFYGYTF. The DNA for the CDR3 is TGTGCCAGCAGCCCCGGGACAGGGTTCTATGGCTACACCTTC.